This TCR beta chain was identified in a study of blood T cell repertoires in COVID-19. Study as a whole: Sites across the United States, Italy and Spain contributed samples from acute and convalescent COVID-19. From T cells, B-cell-depleted T cells, or PBMCs came the material, which was cDNA or gDNA.

In the authors' methods: Counts of nucleated cells, estimated from reference gene primer amplification, were obtained. Assay: immunoSEQ multiplex PCR; the TCRdb copy retains only in-frame clones and omits some. V and J calls and clone size are as listed in that table; D and trimming were resolved from the DNA. The sample shows about 160,000 clones, 81% of them seen only once. The ends were cut back, 3 bases at V and 5 bases at J, with 13 bases in the middle. Germline V lookup: CDR1 SNHLY, CDR2 FYNNEI. CDR3 length: 14 amino acids. Sequenced sample: peripheral blood. This clonotype was obtained from a man aged 55 to 70 with active or convalescent COVID-19. The V and J genes are TRBV2 and TRBJ1-1; D might be TRBD1 (5 bases). The DNA for the CDR3 is TGTGCCAGCAGTGAGGTGGAGGGGAGAACTGAAGCTTTCTTT. It yields the protein CASSEVEGRTEAFF.